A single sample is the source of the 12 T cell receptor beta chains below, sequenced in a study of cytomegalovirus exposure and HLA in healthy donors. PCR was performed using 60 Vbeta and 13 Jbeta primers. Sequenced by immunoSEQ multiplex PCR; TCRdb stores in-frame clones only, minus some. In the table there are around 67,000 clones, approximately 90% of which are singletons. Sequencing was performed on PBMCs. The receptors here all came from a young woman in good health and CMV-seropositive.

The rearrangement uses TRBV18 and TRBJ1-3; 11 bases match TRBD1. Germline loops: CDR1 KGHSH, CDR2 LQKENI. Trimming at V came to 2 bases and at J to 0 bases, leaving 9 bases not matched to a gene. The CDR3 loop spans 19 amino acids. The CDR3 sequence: CASSPYGQGAGGSGNTIYF. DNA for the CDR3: TGTGCCAGCTCACCATACGGACAGGGGGCCGGAGGCTCTGGAAACACCATATATTTT.

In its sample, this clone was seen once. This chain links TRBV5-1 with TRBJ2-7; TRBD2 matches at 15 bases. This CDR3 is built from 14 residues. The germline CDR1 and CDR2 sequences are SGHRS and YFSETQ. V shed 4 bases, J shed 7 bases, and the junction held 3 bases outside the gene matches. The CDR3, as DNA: TGCGCCAGCAGCGCGGGACTAGCGGGAGGAGAGCAGTACTTC. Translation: CASSAGLAGGEQYF.

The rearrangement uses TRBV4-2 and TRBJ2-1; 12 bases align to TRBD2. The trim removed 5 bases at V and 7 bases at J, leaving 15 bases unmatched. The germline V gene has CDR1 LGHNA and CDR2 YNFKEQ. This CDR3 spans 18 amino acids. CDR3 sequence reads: CASSTRLAGAGVDNEQFF. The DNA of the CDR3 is TGTGCCAGCAGCACCCGACTAGCGGGAGCAGGGGTGGATAATGAGCAGTTCTTC.

The CDR3 coding sequence is TGTGCCAGCAGAGCAGGCCAAACCTCTGGAAACACCATATATTTT. This translates into CASRAGQTSGNTIYF. The J gene is TRBJ1-3, the V gene TRBV6-6; D unclear. The CDR3 totals 15 residues. Germline V gene sequence: CDR1 MNHNY, CDR2 SVGAGI (reference sequence). The germline V and J ends were trimmed by 6 bases and 0 bases, with 12 bases remaining between them.

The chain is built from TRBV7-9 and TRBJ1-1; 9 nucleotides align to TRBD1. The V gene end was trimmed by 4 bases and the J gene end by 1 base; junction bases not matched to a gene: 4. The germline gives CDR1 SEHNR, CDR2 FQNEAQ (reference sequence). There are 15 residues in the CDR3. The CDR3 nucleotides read TGTGCCAGCAGCTCCGGGACAGGGAGGAACACTGAAGCTTTCTTT. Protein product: CASSSGTGRNTEAFF.

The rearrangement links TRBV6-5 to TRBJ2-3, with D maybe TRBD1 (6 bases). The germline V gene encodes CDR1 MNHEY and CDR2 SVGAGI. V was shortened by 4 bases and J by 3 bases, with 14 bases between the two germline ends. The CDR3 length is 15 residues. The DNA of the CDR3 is TGTGCCAGCAGTTCCCTAACACAGGGAACAGATACGCAGTATTTT. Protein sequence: CASSSLTQGTDTQYF.

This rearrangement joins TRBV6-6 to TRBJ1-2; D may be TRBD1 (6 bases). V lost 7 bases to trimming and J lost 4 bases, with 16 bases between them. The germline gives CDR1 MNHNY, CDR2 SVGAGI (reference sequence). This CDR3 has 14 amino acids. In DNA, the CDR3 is TGTGCCAGCACCATAGGGCAGGGGCCCTATGGCTACACCTTC. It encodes CASTIGQGPYGYTF.

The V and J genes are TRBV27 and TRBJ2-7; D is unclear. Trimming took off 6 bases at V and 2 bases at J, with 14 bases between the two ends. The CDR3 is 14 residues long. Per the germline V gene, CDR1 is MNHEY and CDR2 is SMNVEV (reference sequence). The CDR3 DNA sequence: TGTGCCAGCAGGGAGCCAGCCACTCCCTACGAGCAGTACTTC. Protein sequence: CASREPATPYEQYF.

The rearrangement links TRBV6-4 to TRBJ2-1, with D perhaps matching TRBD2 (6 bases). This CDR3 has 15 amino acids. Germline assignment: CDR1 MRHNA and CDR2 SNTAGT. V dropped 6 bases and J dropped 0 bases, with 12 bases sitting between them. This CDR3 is CASSPGGISYNEQFF. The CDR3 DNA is TGTGCCAGCAGCCCTGGCGGGATCTCCTACAATGAGCAGTTCTTC.

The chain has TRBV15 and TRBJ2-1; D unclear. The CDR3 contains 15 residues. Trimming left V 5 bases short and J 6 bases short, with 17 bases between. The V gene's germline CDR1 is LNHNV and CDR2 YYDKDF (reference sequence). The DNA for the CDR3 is TGTGCCACCAGCGGAAGAGCAATTCGGGTCAATGAGCAGTTCTTC. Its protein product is CATSGRAIRVNEQFF.

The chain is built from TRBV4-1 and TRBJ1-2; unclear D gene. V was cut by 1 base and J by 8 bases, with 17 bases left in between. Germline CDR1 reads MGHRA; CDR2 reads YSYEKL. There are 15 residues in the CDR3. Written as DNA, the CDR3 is TGCGCCAGCAGCCAAGTTAGTACGGCGGCAGAAGGCTACACCTTC. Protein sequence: CASSQVSTAAEGYTF.

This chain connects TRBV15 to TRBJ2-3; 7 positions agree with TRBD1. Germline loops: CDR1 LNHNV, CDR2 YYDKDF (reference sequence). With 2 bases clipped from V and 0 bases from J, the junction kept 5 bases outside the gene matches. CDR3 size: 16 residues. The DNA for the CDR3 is TGTGCCACCAGCAGAAACAGGGGCTCGAGCACAGATACGCAGTATTTT. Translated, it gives CATSRNRGSSTDTQYF.